The sequence of this T cell receptor beta chain was determined in a study of cytomegalovirus exposure and HLA in healthy donors. The V gene's germline CDR1 is SNHLY and CDR2 FYNNEI. CDR3 length: 17 residues. With 8 bases clipped from V and 0 bases from J, the junction kept 14 bases outside the gene matches. Primers: 60 Vbeta forward and 13 Jbeta reverse. Original analysis: In a later analysis, of 70 million to 85 million unique beta chains, about 12 million appeared in at least two donors. TCRdb's table, derived via immunoSEQ multiplex PCR, lists solely in-frame clones and lacks some. The V and J calls and the clone size are those of that table, but D and trimming were determined from the DNA. Here the sample spans 150,000 to 200,000 clones, more than 75% being singletons.

This clonotype originated in a woman aged 25 to 39 in good health and CMV-seropositive. The sequencing input was PBMCs. The rearrangement joins TRBV2 to TRBJ2-7, with 9 bases lining up with TRBD1. CDR3 amino acids: CASGGQGSFFSSYEQYF. The CDR3 region has the DNA TGTGCCAGCGGGGGACAGGGCAGCTTCTTCAGCTCCTACGAGCAGTACTTC.